Given below is one T cell receptor (beta chain) in context. Antigen specificity is unknown. This table comes from immunoSEQ multiplex PCR, and its TCRdb copy is limited to in-frame clones, with some not included. The sample gives roughly 80,000 clones, 90% to 95% of which show up once; around an eighth is in the top ten. Exclusion of a patient followed from autoimmune disease history or systemic immunosuppression. The data were taken from a study of OX40 agonist ivuxolimab in advanced cancers. Study-wide results and limits: The study found that CD8+ T cells averaged more expanded clones than CD4+. CD4+ and CD8+ T cells in blood underwent clonal expansion by week 6 at 0.1 to 3.0 mg/kg.

V lost 4 bases to trimming and J lost 2 bases, with 15 bases between them. CDR1 and CDR2 (germline): SGHKS, YYEKEE (reference sequence). CDR3 length: 15 amino acids. The chain is built from TRBV5-5 and TRBJ1-2; D not certain. The TCR was taken from an adult with an advanced solid tumor such as melanoma, head and neck, liver or kidney cancer. The sequences come from CD4+ or CD8+ T cells sorted from blood, collected in a trial of the OX40 agonist ivuxolimab. Here the CDR3 DNA reads TGTGCCAGCAGCGGTGAAGGAGTTGGGAACTATGGCTACACCTTC. This encodes CASSGEGVGNYGYTF.